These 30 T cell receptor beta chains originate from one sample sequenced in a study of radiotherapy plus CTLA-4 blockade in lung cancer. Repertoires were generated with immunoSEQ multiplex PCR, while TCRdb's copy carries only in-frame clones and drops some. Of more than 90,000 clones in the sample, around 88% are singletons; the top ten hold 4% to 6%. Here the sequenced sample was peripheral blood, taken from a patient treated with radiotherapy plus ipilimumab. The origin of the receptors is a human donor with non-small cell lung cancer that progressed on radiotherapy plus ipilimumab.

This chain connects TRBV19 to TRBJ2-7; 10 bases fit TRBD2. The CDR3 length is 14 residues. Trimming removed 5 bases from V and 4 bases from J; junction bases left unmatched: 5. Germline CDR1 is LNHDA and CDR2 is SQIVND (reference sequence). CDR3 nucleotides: TGTGCCAGTAGTTCGGAGCGGGAGGGGTACGAGCAGTACTTC. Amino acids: CASSSEREGYEQYF.

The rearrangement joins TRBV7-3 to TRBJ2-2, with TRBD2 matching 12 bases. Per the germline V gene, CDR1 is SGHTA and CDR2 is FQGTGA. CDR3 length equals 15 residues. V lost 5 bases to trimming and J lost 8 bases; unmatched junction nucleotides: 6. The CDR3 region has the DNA TGTGCCAGCAGCCGCACCGGACTAGCGGGAGGGGAGCTGTTTTTT. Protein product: CASSRTGLAGGELFF.

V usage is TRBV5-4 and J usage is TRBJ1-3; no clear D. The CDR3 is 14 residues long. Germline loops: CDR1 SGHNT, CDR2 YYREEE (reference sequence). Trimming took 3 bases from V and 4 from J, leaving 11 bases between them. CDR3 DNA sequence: TGTGCCAGCAGCTCTGGTGGATCCGGAAACACCATATATTTT. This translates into CASSSGGSGNTIYF. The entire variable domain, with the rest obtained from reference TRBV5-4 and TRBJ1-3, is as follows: ETGVTQSPTHLIKTRGQQVTLRCSSQSGHNTVSWYQQALGQGPQFIFQYYREEENGRGNFPPRFSGLQFPNYSSELNVNALELDDSALYLCASSSGGSGNTIYFGEGSWLTVV.

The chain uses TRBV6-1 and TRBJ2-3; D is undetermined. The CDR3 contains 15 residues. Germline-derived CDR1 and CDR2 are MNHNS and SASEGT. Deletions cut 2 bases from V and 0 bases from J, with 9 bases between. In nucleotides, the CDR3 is TGTGCCAGCAGTGAAAATCGCCGAAGCACAGATACGCAGTATTTT. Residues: CASSENRRSTDTQYF.

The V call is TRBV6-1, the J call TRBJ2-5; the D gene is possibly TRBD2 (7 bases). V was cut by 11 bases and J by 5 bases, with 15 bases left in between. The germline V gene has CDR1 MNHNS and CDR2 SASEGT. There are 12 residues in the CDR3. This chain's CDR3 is CASDGGRETQYF. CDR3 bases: TGTGCCTCCGACGGGGGGCGGGAGACCCAGTACTTC.

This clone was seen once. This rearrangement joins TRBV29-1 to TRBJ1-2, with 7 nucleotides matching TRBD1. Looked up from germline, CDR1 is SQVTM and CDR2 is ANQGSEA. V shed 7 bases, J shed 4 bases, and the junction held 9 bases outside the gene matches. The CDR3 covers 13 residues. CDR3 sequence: CSAQRGGAYGYTF. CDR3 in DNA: TGCAGCGCCCAGAGAGGGGGCGCCTATGGCTACACCTTC.

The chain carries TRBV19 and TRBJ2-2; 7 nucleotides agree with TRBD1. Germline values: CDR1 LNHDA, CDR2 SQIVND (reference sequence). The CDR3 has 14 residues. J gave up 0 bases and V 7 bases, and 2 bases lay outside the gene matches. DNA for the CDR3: TGTGCCAGTATTGACAGGGCGAACACCGGGGAGCTGTTTTTT. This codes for CASIDRANTGELFF.

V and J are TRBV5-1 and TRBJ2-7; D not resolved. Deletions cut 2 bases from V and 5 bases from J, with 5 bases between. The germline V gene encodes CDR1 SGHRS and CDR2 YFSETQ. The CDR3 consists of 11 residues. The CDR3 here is CASSFEHEQYF. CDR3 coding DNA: TGCGCCAGCAGCTTCGAACACGAGCAGTACTTC.

The CDR3 DNA reads as TGTGCCAGCAGCCCAAGACTAGCGGGAGGGTACAATGAGCAGTTCTTC. Translating it yields CASSPRLAGGYNEQFF. The chain links TRBV7-2 to TRBJ2-1; 14 bases fit TRBD2. Trimming took 5 bases from V and 4 from J; bases not matched to a gene: 4. From germline, CDR1 is SGHTA and CDR2 FQGNSA. The CDR3 is 16 amino acids.

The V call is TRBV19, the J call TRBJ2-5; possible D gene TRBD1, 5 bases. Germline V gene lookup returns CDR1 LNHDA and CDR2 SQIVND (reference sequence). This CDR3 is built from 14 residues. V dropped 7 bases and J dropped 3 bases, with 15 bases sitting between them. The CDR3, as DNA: TGTGCCAGTAACCGGTGGGGCCTGAAAGAGACCCAGTACTTC. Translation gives CASNRWGLKETQYF. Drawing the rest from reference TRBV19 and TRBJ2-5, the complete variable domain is DGGITQSPKYLFRKEGQNVTLSCEQNLNHDAMYWYRQDPGQGLRLIYYSQIVNDFQKGDIAEGYSVSREKKESFPLTVTSAQKNPTAFYLCASNRWGLKETQYFGPGTRLLVL.

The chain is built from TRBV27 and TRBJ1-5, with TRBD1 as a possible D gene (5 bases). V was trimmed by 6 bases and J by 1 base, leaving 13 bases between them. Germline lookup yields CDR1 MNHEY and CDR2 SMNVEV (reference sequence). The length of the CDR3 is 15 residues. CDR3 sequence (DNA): TGTGCCAGCAGGGGCCACGGGACGAGCAATCAGCCCCAGCATTTT. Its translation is CASRGHGTSNQPQHF.

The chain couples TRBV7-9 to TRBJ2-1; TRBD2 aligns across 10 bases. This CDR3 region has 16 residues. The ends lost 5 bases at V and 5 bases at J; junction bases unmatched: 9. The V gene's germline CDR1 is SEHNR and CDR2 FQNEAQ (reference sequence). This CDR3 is CASSNDRLAGDNEQFF. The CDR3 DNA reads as TGTGCCAGCAGCAATGATAGGCTAGCGGGGGACAATGAGCAGTTCTTC.

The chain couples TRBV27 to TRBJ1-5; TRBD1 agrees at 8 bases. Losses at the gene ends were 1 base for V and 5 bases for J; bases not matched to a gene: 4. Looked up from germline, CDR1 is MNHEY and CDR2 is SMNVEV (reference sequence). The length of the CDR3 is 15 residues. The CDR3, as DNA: TGTGCCAGCAGTTTATTTTCAGGGGGCCATCAGCCCCAGCATTTT. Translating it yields CASSLFSGGHQPQHF.

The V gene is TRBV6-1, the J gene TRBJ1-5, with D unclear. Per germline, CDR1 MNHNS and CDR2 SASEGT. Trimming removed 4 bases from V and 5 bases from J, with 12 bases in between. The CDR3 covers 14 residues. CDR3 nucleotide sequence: TGTGCCAGCAGTGGACCTACCGGGGATCAGCCCCAGCATTTT. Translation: CASSGPTGDQPQHF.

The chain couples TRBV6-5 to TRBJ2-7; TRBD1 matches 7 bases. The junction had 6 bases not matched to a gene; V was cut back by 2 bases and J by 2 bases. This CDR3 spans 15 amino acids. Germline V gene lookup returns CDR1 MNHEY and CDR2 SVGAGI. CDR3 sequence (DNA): TGTGCCAGCAGTTACACGAGACAGGGTACCTACGAGCAGTACTTC. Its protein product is CASSYTRQGTYEQYF.

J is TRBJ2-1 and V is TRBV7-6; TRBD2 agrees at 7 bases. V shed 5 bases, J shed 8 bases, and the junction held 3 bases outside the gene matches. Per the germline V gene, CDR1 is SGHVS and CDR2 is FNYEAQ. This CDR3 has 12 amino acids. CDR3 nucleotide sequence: TGTGCCAGCAGCCCCGGGGGGTATGAGCAGTTCTTC. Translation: CASSPGGYEQFF.

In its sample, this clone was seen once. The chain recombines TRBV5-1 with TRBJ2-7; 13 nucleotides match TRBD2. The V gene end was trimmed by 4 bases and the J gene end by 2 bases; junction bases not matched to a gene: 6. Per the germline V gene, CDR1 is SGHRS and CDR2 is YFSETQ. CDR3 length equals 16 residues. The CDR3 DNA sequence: TGCGCCAGCAGCCGGATACTAGCGGGAGGGCCCTACGAGCAGTACTTC. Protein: CASSRILAGGPYEQYF.

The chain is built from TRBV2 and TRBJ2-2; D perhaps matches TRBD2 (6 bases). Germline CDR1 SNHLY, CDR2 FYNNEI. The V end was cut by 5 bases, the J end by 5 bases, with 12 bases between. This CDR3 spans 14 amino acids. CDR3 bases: TGTGCCAGCAGTCGGGGGAGAGGGACCGGGGAGCTGTTTTTT. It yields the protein CASSRGRGTGELFF.

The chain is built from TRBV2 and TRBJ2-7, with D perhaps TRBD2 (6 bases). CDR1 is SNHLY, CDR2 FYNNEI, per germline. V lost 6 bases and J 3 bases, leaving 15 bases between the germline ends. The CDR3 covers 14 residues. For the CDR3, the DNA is TGTGCCAGCAGGGGCCGGGACTTTAACTACGAGCAGTACTTC. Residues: CASRGRDFNYEQYF.

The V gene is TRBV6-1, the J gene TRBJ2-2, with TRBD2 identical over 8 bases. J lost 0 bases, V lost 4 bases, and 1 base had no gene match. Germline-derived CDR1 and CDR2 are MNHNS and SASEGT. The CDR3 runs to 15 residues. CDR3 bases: TGTGCCAGCAGTGGACTAGCGCCGAACACCGGGGAGCTGTTTTTT. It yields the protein CASSGLAPNTGELFF.

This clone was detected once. CDR3 in amino acids: CASSIGNQETQYF. CDR3 in DNA: TGTGCCAGTAGTATCGGCAACCAAGAGACCCAGTACTTC. The chain links TRBV19 to TRBJ2-5; D gene unclear. Germline-derived CDR1 and CDR2 are LNHDA and SQIVND (reference sequence). The CDR3 sequence is 13 residues long. V lost 3 bases, J lost 0 bases, and 5 bases lay in between.

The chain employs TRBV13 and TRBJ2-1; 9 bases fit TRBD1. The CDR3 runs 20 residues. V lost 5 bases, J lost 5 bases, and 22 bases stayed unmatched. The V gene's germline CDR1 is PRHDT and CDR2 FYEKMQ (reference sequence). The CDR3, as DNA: TGTGCCAGCAGCCCTACAGGACAGGGGAGAACCCTAGCCACCCACAATGAGCAGTTCTTC. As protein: CASSPTGQGRTLATHNEQFF.

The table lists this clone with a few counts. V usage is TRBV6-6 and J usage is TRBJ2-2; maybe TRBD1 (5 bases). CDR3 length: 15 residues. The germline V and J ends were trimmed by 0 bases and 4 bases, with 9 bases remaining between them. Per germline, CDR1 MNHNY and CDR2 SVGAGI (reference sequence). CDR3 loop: CASSYSTESTGELFF. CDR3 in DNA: TGTGCCAGCAGTTACTCGACAGAATCCACCGGGGAGCTGTTTTTT.

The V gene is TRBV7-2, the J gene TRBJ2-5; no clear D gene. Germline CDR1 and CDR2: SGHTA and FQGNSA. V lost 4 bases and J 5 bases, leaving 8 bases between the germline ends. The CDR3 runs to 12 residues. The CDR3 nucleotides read TGTGCCAGCAGCTCACCCGGGGAGACCCAGTACTTC. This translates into CASSSPGETQYF.

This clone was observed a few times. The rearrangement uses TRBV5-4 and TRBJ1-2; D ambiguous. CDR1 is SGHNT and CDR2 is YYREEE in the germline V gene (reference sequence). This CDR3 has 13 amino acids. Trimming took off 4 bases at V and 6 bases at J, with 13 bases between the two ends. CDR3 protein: CASSQQRKDGYTF. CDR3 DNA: TGTGCCAGCAGCCAACAGAGGAAGGATGGCTACACCTTC.

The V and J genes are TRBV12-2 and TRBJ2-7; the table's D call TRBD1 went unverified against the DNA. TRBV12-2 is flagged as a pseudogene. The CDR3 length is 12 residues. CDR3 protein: CASRLASYEQYF. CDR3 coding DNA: TGTGCAAGTCGCTTAGCCAGTTACGAGCAGTACTTC.

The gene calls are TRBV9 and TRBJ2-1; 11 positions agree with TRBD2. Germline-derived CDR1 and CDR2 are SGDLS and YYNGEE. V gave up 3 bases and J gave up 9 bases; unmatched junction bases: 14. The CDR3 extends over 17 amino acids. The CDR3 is CASSGRGSGRASGEQFF. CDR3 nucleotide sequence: TGTGCCAGCAGCGGTCGGGGTAGCGGGAGGGCATCGGGTGAGCAGTTCTTC.

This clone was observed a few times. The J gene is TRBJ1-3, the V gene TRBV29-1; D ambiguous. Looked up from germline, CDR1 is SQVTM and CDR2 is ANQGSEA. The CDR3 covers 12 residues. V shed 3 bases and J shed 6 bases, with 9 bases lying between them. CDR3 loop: CSVEAVPNTIYF. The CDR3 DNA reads TGCAGCGTTGAGGCAGTTCCAAACACCATATATTTT. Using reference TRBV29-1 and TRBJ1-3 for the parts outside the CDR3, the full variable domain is SAVISQKPSRDICQRGTSLTIQCQVDSQVTMMFWYRQQPGQSLTLIATANQGSEATYESGFVIDKFPISRPNLTFSTLTVSNMSPEDSSIYLCSVEAVPNTIYFGEGSWLTVV.

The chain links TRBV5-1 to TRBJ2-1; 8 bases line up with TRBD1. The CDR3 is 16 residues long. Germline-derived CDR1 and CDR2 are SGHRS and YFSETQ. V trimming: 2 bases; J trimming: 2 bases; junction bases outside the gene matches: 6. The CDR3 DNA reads TGCGCCAGCAGCTTAGGGACAGGATGGCCCTACAATGAGCAGTTCTTC. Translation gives CASSLGTGWPYNEQFF.

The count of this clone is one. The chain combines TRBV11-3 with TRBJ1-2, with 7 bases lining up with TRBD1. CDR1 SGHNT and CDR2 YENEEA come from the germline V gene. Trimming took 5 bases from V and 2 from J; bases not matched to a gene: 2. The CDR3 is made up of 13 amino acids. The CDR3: CASSPGQNYGYTF. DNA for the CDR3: TGTGCCAGCAGCCCGGGACAGAACTATGGCTACACCTTC.